This T cell receptor (beta chain) is drawn from a study of blood T cell repertoires in COVID-19. Germline lookup yields CDR1 SGHNT and CDR2 YENEEA. CDR3 length equals 15 residues. The J segment lost 8 bases and the V segment lost 5 bases, leaving 12 bases of the junction unmatched. Clones were sequenced by immunoSEQ multiplex PCR, and TCRdb holds only the in-frame ones, with some missing. The table has fewer than 250,000 clones, approximately 85% seen once. The specimen sequenced was PBMCs or T cells enriched from blood (not recorded which). The chain has TRBV11-3 and TRBJ2-1; 7 bases are shared with TRBD1. The sequence was obtained from a woman aged 50 to 65 who had recovered from COVID-19. The CDR3 DNA reads TGTGCCAGCAGCCTACCGACAGGGATAGGCGATGAGCAGTTCTTC. Translating it yields CASSLPTGIGDEQFF.